This TCR beta chain was captured in a study of T cells in Graves' hyperthyroidism and ophthalmopathy. The table lists this clonotype with a count of one. V lost 5 bases and J 2 bases, leaving 25 bases between the germline ends. CDR1 and CDR2 (germline): PRHDT, FYEKMQ (reference sequence). The CDR3 is made up of 20 amino acids. It was RNA transcripts that yielded the amplified TCR beta CDR3 regions. TCR CDR3 regions were first amplified by RT-PCR with HTBI primers. TCRdb re-derived calls from the multiplex PCR reads in MiXCR, one entry per CDR3 protein. This table has about 610,000 distinct CDR3 sequences, over 12% appearing once.

This chain joins TRBV13 and TRBJ2-6; possible D gene TRBD1, 6 bases. Sequencing was done on a sample of blood. The origin of this receptor is a woman aged 40 to 49 with Graves' ophthalmopathy. In DNA, the CDR3 is TGTGCCAGCAGCCCCATACCTCGACAGGCTCTCCTTACTGGGGCCAACGTCCTGACTTTC. Protein sequence: CASSPIPRQALLTGANVLTF.